What follows are 21 T cell receptor beta chains derived from one specimen sequenced in a study of T cell changes during pregnancy in multiple sclerosis (dated by TCRdb to about 2019). Libraries came from the immunoSEQ multiplex PCR assay. TCRdb took over this immuneACCESS table, retaining in-frame rearrangements with V and J assigned. Such tables are incomplete; in checked studies, under half of the missing clones stem from an unresolved V gene, and the remainder is unexplained. Present in this sample are about 110,000 clones, 80% to 95% of which were seen just once. The top ten hold roughly 1.5% of the sample. Sequences were derived from peripheral blood, sampled after pregnancy. These receptors were obtained from a female donor with multiple sclerosis, enrolled in a pregnancy study.

V is TRBV6-6 and J is TRBJ2-1, with 12 bases fitting TRBD2. This CDR3 is built from 15 residues. Germline-derived CDR1 and CDR2 are MNHNY and SVGAGI (reference sequence). The ends lost 2 bases at V and 14 bases at J; junction bases unmatched: 10. This chain's CDR3 is CASSYDTGLAGQEFF. The CDR3 DNA reads as TGTGCCAGCAGTTACGATACGGGACTAGCGGGCCAGGAGTTCTTC.

The CDR3 loop reads CANQDNSYNEQFF. CDR3 sequence (DNA): TGCGCCAACCAAGACAACTCCTACAATGAGCAGTTCTTC. The rearrangement joins TRBV10-1 to TRBJ2-1; unclear D gene. The germline V and J ends were trimmed by 10 bases and 0 bases, with 10 bases remaining between them. This CDR3 has 13 residues. Germline V lookup: CDR1 WNHNN, CDR2 SYGVQD (reference sequence).

The chain carries TRBV5-1 and TRBJ2-7, with 14 bases matching TRBD2. The CDR3 extends over 15 amino acids. The V gene's germline CDR1 is SGHRS and CDR2 YFSETQ. V trimming: 1 base; J trimming: 4 bases; junction bases outside the gene matches: 1. The CDR3 reads CASSLWTSGGYEQYF. CDR3 coding DNA: TGCGCCAGCAGCTTGTGGACTAGCGGGGGGTACGAGCAGTACTTC.

The chain combines TRBV11-2 with TRBJ2-7; weak D call: TRBD1 (6 bases). This CDR3 is 14 amino acids long. Germline assignment: CDR1 SGHAT and CDR2 FQNNGV. V lost 0 bases and J 7 bases, leaving 13 bases between the germline ends. The CDR3 loop reads CASSLERGYWEQYF. CDR3 sequence (DNA): TGTGCCAGCAGCTTAGAGAGGGGGTATTGGGAGCAGTACTTC.

This clone was picked up one time. Here the CDR3 reads CASSAPGLEQFF. The CDR3 DNA reads as TGTGCCAGCAGCGCTCCGGGACTGGAGCAGTTCTTC. V and J are TRBV7-3 and TRBJ2-1, with a tentative D call TRBD2 (6 bases). The V end lost 5 bases, the J end lost 10 bases, and 12 bases lay between the germline ends. Germline V gene sequence: CDR1 SGHTA, CDR2 FQGTGA. The CDR3 has 12 amino acids. Full variable domain (outside the CDR3, taken from reference TRBV7-3 and TRBJ2-1): GAGVSQTPSNKVTEKGKYVELRCDPISGHTALYWYRQSLGQGPEFLIYFQGTGAADDSGLPNDRFFAVRPEGSVSTLKIQRTERGDSAVYLCASSAPGLEQFFGPGTRLTVL.

The chain carries TRBV7-9 and TRBJ1-3; no clear D gene. The germline V gene has CDR1 SEHNR and CDR2 FQNEAQ (reference sequence). Trimming shortened V by 1 base and J by 8 bases, and 3 bases separated the two germline ends. This CDR3 is 11 amino acids long. The CDR3 here is CASSLGDTIYF. The CDR3 bases are TGTGCCAGCAGCTTAGGAGACACCATATATTTT.

CDR3 region: CASSSQRTGDQETQYF. CDR3 coding DNA: TGCGCCAGCAGCTCTCAGCGTACGGGAGACCAAGAGACCCAGTACTTC. The V and J genes are TRBV5-1 and TRBJ2-5, with D possibly being TRBD2 (6 bases). The CDR3 has 16 residues. V lost 3 bases and J 0 bases, leaving 15 bases between the germline ends. Germline CDR1 reads SGHRS; CDR2 reads YFSETQ. The whole variable domain, filled in from reference TRBV5-1 and TRBJ2-5, reads KAGVTQTPRYLIKTRGQQVTLSCSPISGHRSVSWYQQTPGQGLQFLFEYFSETQRNKGNFPGRFSGRQFSNSRSEMNVSTLELGDSALYLCASSSQRTGDQETQYFGPGTRLLVL.

The chain has TRBV7-2 and TRBJ2-7; TRBD2 aligns across 8 bases. From germline, CDR1 is SGHTA and CDR2 FQGNSA. V gave up 3 bases and J gave up 2 bases; unmatched junction bases: 6. The CDR3 runs to 15 residues. The CDR3 protein is CASSFERGITYEQYF. CDR3 coding DNA: TGTGCCAGCAGCTTCGAGCGGGGGATAACCTACGAGCAGTACTTC.

The J gene is TRBJ2-7, the V gene TRBV4-1, with TRBD2 matching over 11 bases. Germline CDR1 reads MGHRA; CDR2 reads YSYEKL. Trimming cost V 4 bases and J 2 bases; bases outside gene matches: 7. The CDR3 has 16 amino acids. The chain's CDR3 is CASSLTGLAGAYEQYF. DNA of the CDR3: TGCGCCAGCAGCCTAACCGGACTAGCGGGTGCCTACGAGCAGTACTTC.

This clone was counted a few times. The chain is built from TRBV1 and TRBJ1-1; whether TRBD1, the table's D call, matches the DNA was not checked. TRBV1 is termed a pseudogene. This CDR3 contains 12 residues. The CDR3 spells CTSSPGDTEAFF. Here the CDR3 DNA reads TGCACCAGCAGCCCAGGGGACACTGAAGCTTTCTTT.

The chain combines TRBV6-5 with TRBJ1-1; a possible D gene is TRBD1 (6 bases). CDR1 is MNHEY, CDR2 SVGAGI, per germline. This CDR3 is built from 14 residues. V shed 6 bases and J shed 1 base, with 12 bases lying between them. CDR3 protein: CASRSTGPNTEAFF. CDR3 sequence (DNA): TGTGCCAGCAGGTCGACAGGCCCGAACACTGAAGCTTTCTTT.

The genes are TRBV2 and TRBJ1-4; 7 positions match TRBD1. V lost 7 bases and J lost 2; bases outside the gene matches: 4. The CDR3 covers 14 residues. The V gene's germline CDR1 is SNHLY and CDR2 FYNNEI. CDR3 loop: CASNGGGTNEKLFF. CDR3 DNA: TGTGCCAGCAATGGAGGGGGCACTAATGAAAAACTGTTTTTT.

DNA for the CDR3: TGTGCCAGCAGTTTATCCGGGAGCACAGATACGCAGTATTTT. Encoded protein: CASSLSGSTDTQYF. The rearrangement uses TRBV28 and TRBJ2-3, with D hard to call. Germline lookup yields CDR1 MDHEN and CDR2 SYDVKM. Trimming stripped 1 base from V and 0 bases from J, with 5 bases between. The CDR3 is made up of 14 amino acids.

The rearrangement joins TRBV6-5 to TRBJ2-1, with D unclear. Trimming shortened V by 0 bases and J by 4 bases, and 13 bases separated the two germline ends. The CDR3 spans 16 residues. Germline V gene data show CDR1 as MNHEY and CDR2 as SVGAGI. CDR3 bases: TGTGCCAGCAGTTACTCGAAATTGGCTGCATACAATGAGCAGTTCTTC. The encoded protein is CASSYSKLAAYNEQFF.

The CDR3 region is CASSPRTEETQYF. DNA for the CDR3: TGCGCCAGCAGCCCCCGGACAGAAGAGACCCAGTACTTC. The chain is built from TRBV5-1 and TRBJ2-5, with a possible D match to TRBD1 (6 bases). Germline V gene data show CDR1 as SGHRS and CDR2 as YFSETQ. The V gene lost 4 bases and the J gene lost 3 bases, with 10 bases spanning the gap. CDR3 length: 13 amino acids.

The chain links TRBV4-1 to TRBJ2-7; the match to TRBD2 covers 7 bases. After removal of 1 base from V and 0 bases from J, the junction contained 9 bases not matched to a gene. This CDR3 has 17 amino acids. The germline CDR1 and CDR2 sequences are MGHRA and YSYEKL. CDR3 in amino acids: CASSQVGLAALSYEQYF. CDR3 bases: TGCGCCAGCAGCCAAGTAGGTCTAGCGGCCCTCTCCTACGAGCAGTACTTC.

The DNA for the CDR3 is TGTGCCAGCAGTATCCTAGCGGGAGCCCCCTACGAGCAGTACTTC. It yields the protein CASSILAGAPYEQYF. The genes are TRBV27 and TRBJ2-7; 10 bases fit TRBD2. The CDR3 is 15 amino acids. The V gene end was trimmed by 5 bases and the J gene end by 2 bases; junction bases not matched to a gene: 6. Germline V gene sequence: CDR1 MNHEY, CDR2 SMNVEV (reference sequence).

The rearrangement links TRBV19 to TRBJ1-5; 8 nucleotides align to TRBD1. V trimming: 5 bases; J trimming: 0 bases; junction bases outside the gene matches: 9. The CDR3 consists of 17 residues. CDR1 is LNHDA and CDR2 is SQIVND in the germline V gene (reference sequence). Here the CDR3 reads CASSSTGDPYSNQPQHF. The CDR3 bases are TGTGCCAGTAGTTCGACAGGGGATCCTTATAGCAATCAGCCCCAGCATTTT.

There are a few counts of this clone. The gene calls are TRBV30 and TRBJ1-1, with D maybe TRBD1 (6 bases). The V end lost 4 bases, the J end lost 8 bases, and 8 bases lay between the germline ends. This CDR3 spans 10 amino acids. From germline, CDR1 is GTSNPN and CDR2 SVGIG (reference sequence). CDR3 amino acids: CAWTDREAFF. The CDR3 DNA follows: TGTGCCTGGACCGACAGGGAAGCTTTCTTT.

The chain joins TRBV19 to TRBJ2-6; possibly TRBD2 for D (5 bases). Deletions cut 6 bases from V and 3 bases from J, with 12 bases between. The CDR3 runs to 15 residues. The germline gives CDR1 LNHDA, CDR2 SQIVND (reference sequence). The CDR3 loop reads CASRLWGVGANVLTF. Here the CDR3 DNA reads TGTGCCAGTAGACTGTGGGGAGTTGGGGCCAACGTCCTGACTTTC. The whole variable domain, filled in from reference TRBV19 and TRBJ2-6, reads DGGITQSPKYLFRKEGQNVTLSCEQNLNHDAMYWYRQDPGQGLRLIYYSQIVNDFQKGDIAEGYSVSREKKESFPLTVTSAQKNPTAFYLCASRLWGVGANVLTFGAGSRLTVL.

The rearrangement uses TRBV19 and TRBJ1-5; D might be TRBD1 (6 bases). V was pared by 9 bases and J by 1 base, with 25 bases between. Germline lookup yields CDR1 LNHDA and CDR2 SQIVND (reference sequence). The CDR3 extends over 18 amino acids. Written as DNA, the CDR3 is TGTGCCAGCAATGTATTATACATGGACAGACAGAGCAATCAGCCCCAGCATTTT. As protein: CASNVLYMDRQSNQPQHF.